The TCR beta chain under discussion was sequenced for a study of CD8 T cells in ankylosing spondylitis. The table lists this clonotype with a few counts. Its specificity is not known. For TCR beta, libraries came from quantitative 5'-RACE with molecular barcodes. MiXCR was run by TCRdb on the 5' RACE reads, yielding one entry per CDR3 protein. The profile shows fewer than 25,000 distinct CDR3 sequences, 10% to 15% of them singletons. Study findings and constraints: According to the report, clones linked to the disease were significantly enriched in matched synovial fluid samples taken from ankylosing spondylitis patients. One TCR beta motif, made up of seven to nine highly homologous variants, appeared characteristic of ankylosing spondylitis blood. Both synovial fluid and blood in reactive arthritis had previously been reported to carry some motif variants.

This receptor was obtained from a male donor with ankylosing spondylitis or in good health (not recorded which). The specimen was blood.

The CDR3 region is CSARAGQRGIHTEAFF. The CDR3 DNA reads TGCAGTGCTAGAGCCGGACAGCGGGGCATCCACACTGAAGCTTTCTTT. This sequence joins TRBV20-1 and TRBJ1-1, with a possible D match to TRBD1 (6 bases). V lost 1 base and J 3 bases, leaving 18 bases between the germline ends. Germline-derived CDR1 and CDR2 are DFQATT and SNEGSKA (reference sequence). The length of the CDR3 is 16 residues.